This T cell receptor beta chain was identified during a study of T cell repertoires in cytomegalovirus infection. The study's findings and limits: HLA-C-restricted, CMV-specific TCR beta clonotypes were dominant ex vivo.

CDR1 is DFQATT, CDR2 SNEGSKA, per germline (reference sequence). V shed 8 bases and J 4 bases; nucleotides not matched to a gene: 10. The CDR3 has 14 amino acids. For this clonotype: Its matching antigen is unknown.

TCRdb reprocessed the reads via MiXCR and lists one record per CDR3 protein. The table records over 300,000 distinct CDR3 sequences, 15% to 20% of them present only once. Input material: PBMCs. The clonotype comes from a human donor in good health (CMV status not recorded). Some clones in this sample may be carry-over from other donors' samples. The rearrangement joins TRBV20-1 to TRBJ2-1; the match to TRBD1 covers 8 bases. The CDR3 loop is CSSTAGTGYNEQFF. DNA of the CDR3: TGCAGTTCCACCGCGGGGACAGGATACAATGAGCAGTTCTTC.